Presented here are 16 T cell receptor beta chains from one specimen sequenced in a study of shared clonotypes between healthy human individuals. Clones were sequenced by immunoSEQ multiplex PCR, and TCRdb holds only the in-frame ones, with some missing. The sample contains under 2,500,000 clones, almost 96% of which appear only once. The sequenced sample consisted of naive CD4+ T cells sorted from blood. The subset denotes: CD45RA+ positively selected. The receptor source for this set is a young man in good health.

V is TRBV10-3 and J is TRBJ2-5; 9 bases are shared with TRBD1. The germline V gene encodes CDR1 ENHRY and CDR2 SYGVKD. The CDR3 totals 12 residues. With 6 bases clipped from V and 5 bases from J, the junction kept 1 base outside the gene matches. The CDR3, as DNA: TGTGCCATCAGGGACAGGGGTGAGACCCAGTACTTC. The encoded protein is CAIRDRGETQYF.

The rearrangement uses TRBV6-4 and TRBJ1-3; D possibly corresponds to TRBD1 (6 bases). Germline V gene data show CDR1 as MRHNA and CDR2 as SNTAGT. Trimming removed 10 bases from V and 4 bases from J, with 11 bases in between. The CDR3 spans 12 residues. The chain's CDR3 is CATRGWGNTIYF. The CDR3 DNA sequence: TGTGCCACCAGGGGCTGGGGAAACACCATATATTTT.

V is TRBV30 and J is TRBJ2-1, with D perhaps matching TRBD2 (5 bases). Germline loops: CDR1 GTSNPN, CDR2 SVGIG (reference sequence). Trimming cost V 0 bases and J 2 bases, with 11 bases left between them. The CDR3 covers 15 residues. For the CDR3, the DNA is TGTGCCTGGAGTGTACGTCGGGGAACCTACAATGAGCAGTTCTTC. Protein: CAWSVRRGTYNEQFF.

A note on this clone: Additional DNA sequences in this sample encode the identical CDR3. The chain's CDR3 is CAWATGTGSYEQYF. The CDR3 nucleotides are TGTGCCTGGGCCACCGGGACAGGCTCCTACGAGCAGTACTTC. This chain uses TRBV30 with TRBJ2-7, with TRBD1 matching 8 bases. Trimming took 5 bases from V and 0 from J; bases not matched to a gene: 6. CDR1 and CDR2 (germline): GTSNPN, SVGIG (reference sequence). This CDR3 region has 14 residues.

The chain employs TRBV18 and TRBJ1-3; D gene ambiguous. The V gene's germline CDR1 is KGHSH and CDR2 LQKENI. Trimming cost V 2 bases and J 4 bases, with 9 bases left between them. This CDR3 has 14 residues. The CDR3 loop reads CASSPGDMGNTIYF. The CDR3 region has the DNA TGTGCCAGCTCACCAGGAGATATGGGAAACACCATATATTTT.

The V and J genes are TRBV5-6 and TRBJ2-4; 11 bases are shared with TRBD1. The CDR3 consists of 17 residues. From germline, CDR1 is SGHDT and CDR2 YYEEEE. Trimming cost V 2 bases and J 7 bases; bases outside gene matches: 11. The CDR3 spells CASSLGTGGLPGNIQYF. The CDR3 nucleotides read TGTGCCAGCAGCTTAGGGACAGGGGGACTCCCCGGGAACATTCAGTACTTC. Looking up the rest from reference TRBV5-6 and TRBJ2-4 gives the full variable domain: DAGVTQSPTHLIKTRGQQVTLRCSPKSGHDTVSWYQQALGQGPQFIFQYYEEEERQRGNFPDRFSGHQFPNYSSELNVNALLLGDSALYLCASSLGTGGLPGNIQYFGAGTRLSVL.

The chain joins TRBV5-8 to TRBJ2-7; D remains unclear. CDR1 SGHTS and CDR2 YDEGEE come from the germline V gene. The length of the CDR3 is 15 residues. V shed 3 bases and J shed 6 bases, with 19 bases lying between them. Here the CDR3 DNA reads TGTGCCAGCAGCTCCCGCGGACGGGCAATGGGCGAGCAGTACTTC. Amino acids: CASSSRGRAMGEQYF.

CDR3 sequence: CASSAPSGREDTQYF. Written as DNA, the CDR3 is TGTGCCAGCAGTGCGCCTAGCGGGAGGGAGGATACGCAGTATTTT. The chain recombines TRBV2 with TRBJ2-3, with 12 bases fitting TRBD2. Trimming took 4 bases from V and 6 from J; bases not matched to a gene: 5. Per the germline V gene, CDR1 is SNHLY and CDR2 is FYNNEI. CDR3 length equals 15 residues. Variable domain in full (rest from reference TRBV2 and TRBJ2-3): EPEVTQTPSHQVTQMGQEVILRCVPISNHLYFYWYRQILGQKVEFLVSFYNNEISEKSEIFDDQFSVERPDGSNFTLKIRSTKLEDSAMYFCASSAPSGREDTQYFGPGTRLTVL.

The rearrangement links TRBV2 to TRBJ2-7; a possible D gene is TRBD2 (6 bases). Germline V gene sequence: CDR1 SNHLY, CDR2 FYNNEI. With 5 bases removed from V and 3 bases from J, the gap between germline ends came to 17 bases. This CDR3 spans 15 amino acids. CDR3 in amino acids: CASSPRLAQIYEQYF. As DNA, the CDR3 is TGTGCCAGCAGTCCCCGGCTAGCGCAAATCTACGAGCAGTACTTC.

The chain combines TRBV18 with TRBJ1-5; weak D call: TRBD1 (6 bases). There are 15 residues in the CDR3. V was trimmed by 3 bases and J by 5 bases, leaving 14 bases between them. Germline values: CDR1 KGHSH, CDR2 LQKENI. The CDR3 DNA reads as TGTGCCAGCTCACCCTACCGGACAGAAGATCAGCCCCAGCATTTT. Protein: CASSPYRTEDQPQHF.

V is TRBV6-5 and J is TRBJ2-5, with a tentative D call TRBD1 (6 bases). V was pared by 8 bases and J by 0 bases, with 10 bases between. This CDR3 comprises 13 residues. Germline V CDR1 and CDR2: MNHEY, SVGAGI. CDR3 sequence: CASASGDQETQYF. CDR3 coding DNA: TGTGCCAGCGCGTCAGGGGACCAAGAGACCCAGTACTTC.

J is TRBJ2-1 and V is TRBV7-9, with D perhaps matching TRBD1 (6 bases). Per germline, CDR1 SEHNR and CDR2 FQNEAQ (reference sequence). V was pared by 5 bases and J by 7 bases, with 15 bases between. The CDR3 contains 14 residues. The CDR3 DNA sequence: TGTGCCAGCAGCCCAGGGGCAGGGTTGAATGAGCAGTTCTTC. Amino acids: CASSPGAGLNEQFF.

Worth noting for this clone: Within the sample, other DNA sequences also encode this same CDR3. This chain uses TRBV18 with TRBJ1-4; D is undetermined. The V end lost 1 base, the J end lost 5 bases, and 5 bases lay between the germline ends. This CDR3 region has 13 residues. CDR1 and CDR2 (germline): KGHSH, LQKENI. CDR3 nucleotide sequence: TGTGCCAGCTCACCACGGGTAAATGAAAAACTGTTTTTT. Translation: CASSPRVNEKLFF. The variable domain in full, with the rest retrieved from reference TRBV18 and TRBJ1-4, is NAGVMQNPRHLVRRRGQEARLRCSPMKGHSHVYWYRQLPEEGLKFMVYLQKENIIDESGMPKERFSAEFPKEGPSILRIQQVVRGDSAAYFCASSPRVNEKLFFGSGTQLSVL.

Details on this clone: The junction departs from germline at one end; a sequencing error may be responsible. This chain joins TRBV6-1 and TRBJ1-3, with TRBD1 matching over 8 bases. Per germline, CDR1 MNHNS and CDR2 SASEGT. The CDR3 sequence is 16 residues long. The chain's CDR3 is CVSSVWTGTSGNTIYF. CDR3 coding DNA: TGTGTCAGCAGTGTGTGGACAGGGACTTCTGGAAACACCATATATTTT.

V gene TRBV30 combines with J gene TRBJ1-1; D perhaps matches TRBD1 (6 bases). The V end lost 2 bases, the J end lost 7 bases, and 11 bases lay between the germline ends. Germline V CDR1 and CDR2: GTSNPN, SVGIG (reference sequence). The CDR3 has 12 amino acids. The CDR3, as DNA: TGTGCCTGGAGTAAGGGACACGATGAAGCTTTCTTT. Translating it yields CAWSKGHDEAFF.

CDR3 coding DNA: TGCGCCAGCAGGGTTTGGGGGCGACCGGATGGCTACACCTTC. Protein sequence: CASRVWGRPDGYTF. The V and J genes are TRBV4-1 and TRBJ1-2; D might be TRBD1 (6 bases). Trimming took 6 bases from V and 6 from J, leaving 17 bases between them. Germline CDR1 is MGHRA and CDR2 is YSYEKL. There are 14 residues in the CDR3.